This T cell receptor (beta chain) was retrieved from a study of OX40 agonist ivuxolimab in advanced cancers. Study as a whole: The study gave patients intravenous ivuxolimab at 0.01 to 10 mg/kg every 2 weeks. One patient with hepatocellular carcinoma and two with cutaneous melanoma, three in all, had partial responses. Findings and limits, study-wide: At 0.1 to 3.0 mg/kg, CD4+ and CD8+ blood T cells expanded clonally by week 6.

As to this clone: What it recognizes is unknown.

Profiled with immunoSEQ multiplex PCR; TCRdb holds only in-frame clones, not every one. This table has 82,000 or so clones, 85% appearing once. This CDR3 contains 17 residues. Germline V gene data show CDR1 as SGHAT and CDR2 as FQNNGV. Trimming stripped 5 bases from V and 5 bases from J, with 24 bases between. V gene TRBV11-2 combines with J gene TRBJ1-2, with TRBD1 as a possible D gene (6 bases). This receptor was obtained from an adult with an advanced solid tumor such as melanoma, head and neck, liver or kidney cancer. Specimen: CD4+ or CD8+ T cells sorted from blood, collected in a trial of the OX40 agonist ivuxolimab. CDR3 amino acids: CASSLSHSRPGEYGYTF. The CDR3 region has the DNA TGTGCCAGCAGCCTTAGTCATAGCAGGCCAGGGGAATATGGCTACACCTTC.